Here is one T cell receptor beta chain with its context. The antigen it recognizes is unknown. Qualities for individual bases were not recorded, and no much larger clone is one base off. Its CDR3 holds 13 amino acids, cysteine through phenylalanine. Left in the record is the CDR3 DNA by itself, 39 bases read in frame from the first base. The V end loses 3 bases and the J end loses 7 bases, and a stretch of 10 bases separates them. The germline V gene (reference sequence) gives CDR1 as MNHEY and CDR2 as SMNVEV. Peripheral blood CD8+ and CD4+ T cells from healthy donors, Susac syndrome patients and multiple sclerosis patients were profiled by high-throughput TCR beta sequencing. Healthy donors were age- and sex-matched controls. CD8+ TEMRA cells were enriched by FACS, while bulk CD8+ and CD4+ T cells were purified by magnetic negative isolation. Blood was drawn into EDTA tubes, processed within 24 hours, and PBMCs were isolated by density gradient centrifugation. PBMCs intended for TCR sequencing were cryopreserved in liquid nitrogen and were subsequently thawed in a 37 degrees C water bath. The sorted or isolated CD4+, CD8+ and CD8+ TEMRA cells reached a purity of at least 90%.

RNA was extracted using the RNeasy kit, and roughly 0.45 to 1 microgram was reverse transcribed with random hexamers. The immunoSEQ multiplex PCR assay, covering 54 Vbeta and 13 Jbeta segments, was used to amplify TCR beta CDR3 regions. To correct PCR amplification bias, a synthetic template baseline was used for both primer optimization and computational correction. Per the source publication's procedure: Reads were assigned to V, D and J genes according to IMGT and analyzed in immunoSEQ Analyzer, with only productive sequences retained. Clonality was calculated as one minus the Shannon entropy normalized by log2 of the number of productive unique sequences. Public and private clones were assessed among the 100 most prevalent clones of each patient and control. A clone was defined as Susac-specific if it was absent from the healthy and MS cohorts, from some 980 published viral clones and from other ImmuneACCESS disease sequences. TCRdb reran the public reads through fastp at Q25 and MiXCR, keeping productive beta chains. Entries that share a CDR3 protein sequence are merged under the most common genes and DNA. TCRdb assigned the V and J calls; the authors' analysis was not used. This sample has about 80,000 distinct CDR3 sequences in its table, and approximately 94% of those were observed once. The ten largest clones take up approximately 0.26% of the sample.

This specimen comes from a study of CD8 T cells in Susac syndrome (dated by TCRdb to about 2019). Study-wide context: Repertoire sequencing was used to test whether CD8+ T cell activation and differentiation in Susac syndrome was antigen driven. The study compared CD8+ T cell repertoire clonality among approximately twelve healthy donors, 14 Susac syndrome patients and 15 or so multiple sclerosis patients. General findings and caveats noted by the study authors: The number of individuals in the TCR sequencing and HLA analysis was acknowledged as relatively small.

This clonotype was sampled from a human donor in good health. Sequences were obtained from CD8+ T cells from PBMCs. The chain links TRBV27 with TRBJ2-1; TRBD2 is a possible D gene, resting on 5 matching bases. In nucleotide form, the sequence is TGTGCCAGCAGTTTTGCTAGCCGAAATGAGCAGTTCTTC. Its translation reads: CASSFASRNEQFF.